A single sample is the source of the 12 T cell receptor beta chains below, sequenced in a study of STAT5B mutations in CD4+ large granular lymphocyte leukemia. Repertoires were generated with immunoSEQ multiplex PCR, while TCRdb's copy carries only in-frame clones and drops some. The sample lists 25,000 to 40,000 clones; 80% to 90% were seen once. The sample consisted of CD4+ T cells from blood buffy coats. These receptors all come from a human donor in good health.

The chain is built from TRBV29-1 and TRBJ2-7; D tentatively reads TRBD1 or TRBD2 (5 bases each). V lost 5 bases to trimming and J lost 0 bases, with 14 bases between them. CDR3 length: 14 amino acids. The V gene's germline CDR1 is SQVTM and CDR2 ANQGSEA. The CDR3 DNA reads as TGCAGCGTTTCGGAGGACACCAGCTCCTACGAGCAGTACTTC. It translates to CSVSEDTSSYEQYF.

The chain employs TRBV5-4 and TRBJ2-1; 11 nucleotides agree with TRBD2. Germline loops: CDR1 SGHNT, CDR2 YYREEE (reference sequence). Trimming removed 2 bases from V and 0 bases from J; junction bases left unmatched: 4. The CDR3 sequence is 17 residues long. The CDR3: CASSFLTSGGSYNEQFF. Here the CDR3 DNA reads TGTGCCAGCAGCTTTCTAACTAGCGGGGGCTCCTACAATGAGCAGTTCTTC.

The CDR3 protein is CASSTSAGRSYEQYF. The CDR3 DNA reads TGTGCCAGCAGTACGTCCGCAGGGCGCTCCTACGAGCAGTACTTC. V and J are TRBV7-2 and TRBJ2-7, with D possibly TRBD1 on 5 matching bases. The germline CDR1 and CDR2 sequences are SGHTA and FQGNSA. The CDR3 contains 15 residues. Trimming removed 6 bases at V and 0 bases at J, with 15 bases between.

This rearrangement joins TRBV30 to TRBJ2-5; 8 bases are a match to TRBD2. This CDR3 has 14 amino acids. Germline trimming cut 2 bases from V and 5 bases from J; bases unmatched to any gene: 7. In germline, CDR1 is GTSNPN, CDR2 SVGIG (reference sequence). In nucleotides, the CDR3 is TGTGCCTGGAGTAAAGCGGGGGTTATTGAGACCCAGTACTTC. Translating it yields CAWSKAGVIETQYF. Full variable domain (missing parts from reference TRBV30 and TRBJ2-5): SQTIHQWPATLVQPVGSPLSLECTVEGTSNPNLYWYRQAAGRGLQLLFYSVGIGQISSEVPQNLSASRPQDRQFILSSKKLLLSDSGFYLCAWSKAGVIETQYFGPGTRLLVL.

J is TRBJ2-2 and V is TRBV27, with D possibly being TRBD1 or TRBD2 (6 bases each). Germline V gene sequence: CDR1 MNHEY, CDR2 SMNVEV (reference sequence). The CDR3 contains 16 residues. V shed 6 bases and J shed 5 bases, with 19 bases lying between them. The CDR3, as DNA: TGTGCCAGCAGGGGATTAGCGGAGAGGGGGACCGGGGAGCTGTTTTTT. It translates to CASRGLAERGTGELFF.

The J gene is TRBJ2-6, the V gene TRBV2; the D gene could be TRBD1 or TRBD2 (5 bases each). V was pared by 2 bases and J by 2 bases, with 10 bases between. The CDR3 runs 16 residues. Germline lookup yields CDR1 SNHLY and CDR2 FYNNEI. CDR3 DNA: TGTGCCAGCAGTGAATTTGGGGGAACTGGGGCCAACGTCCTGACTTTC. Protein product: CASSEFGGTGANVLTF.

The chain recombines TRBV5-8 with TRBJ1-5; a possible D gene is TRBD1 (5 bases). Germline CDR1 SGHTS, CDR2 YDEGEE. V lost 2 bases and J 7 bases, leaving 10 bases between the germline ends. This CDR3 has 13 amino acids. The CDR3 is CASSFTGTQPQHF. For the CDR3, the DNA is TGTGCCAGCAGCTTTACCGGGACCCAGCCCCAGCATTTT.

This chain joins TRBV10-1 and TRBJ2-7; 12 nucleotides align to TRBD1. Germline assignment: CDR1 WNHNN and CDR2 SYGVQD (reference sequence). The junction had 3 bases not matched to a gene; V was cut back by 6 bases and J by 6 bases. The CDR3 loop spans 13 amino acids. This CDR3 is CASRGQGALEQYF. The DNA for the CDR3 is TGCGCCAGCAGGGGACAGGGGGCTCTCGAGCAGTACTTC.

V and J are TRBV28 and TRBJ2-7, with unresolved D. This CDR3 comprises 15 residues. V lost 8 bases, J lost 1 base, and 18 bases lay in between. Looked up from germline, CDR1 is MDHEN and CDR2 is SYDVKM. DNA of the CDR3: TGTGCCAGCCTGATGGACGGTCGGCATTCCTACGAGCAGTACTTC. Its translation is CASLMDGRHSYEQYF.

This clone was picked up a small number of times. The V call is TRBV10-1, the J call TRBJ2-1; 9 positions agree with TRBD2. CDR3 size: 15 residues. V was pared by 3 bases and J by 5 bases, with 5 bases of the junction left unmatched. In germline, CDR1 is WNHNN, CDR2 SYGVQD (reference sequence). The CDR3 DNA sequence: TGCGCCAGCAGTGACGGACTAGCGAGTAACAATGAGCAGTTCTTC. Translated: CASSDGLASNNEQFF.

V usage is TRBV28 and J usage is TRBJ1-6; tentatively, D is TRBD1 (5 bases). Germline values: CDR1 MDHEN, CDR2 SYDVKM. The CDR3 is 14 amino acids. Trimming took off 8 bases at V and 7 bases at J, with 15 bases between the two ends. The CDR3 spells CASRRAGENSPLHF. CDR3 bases: TGTGCCAGCCGGCGTGCGGGGGAAAATTCACCCCTCCACTTT.

This chain joins TRBV27 and TRBJ1-6; D is perhaps TRBD1 (5 bases). The V end lost 2 bases, the J end lost 7 bases, and 9 bases lay between the germline ends. Germline V gene data show CDR1 as MNHEY and CDR2 as SMNVEV (reference sequence). This CDR3 spans 14 amino acids. The CDR3 protein is CASSLRRGNSPLHF. The CDR3 DNA is TGTGCCAGCAGTTTACGACGGGGCAATTCACCCCTCCACTTT.